The 9 T cell receptor beta chains reported below all come from one sample, sequenced in a study of T-cell reconstitution after alpha-beta-depleted transplantation in children. The library targeted TCRbeta and was prepared with unique molecular identifiers. TCRdb re-analysed the PCR reads in MiXCR, keeping a single row per CDR3 protein. Of around 800,000 distinct CDR3 sequences listed, roughly 15% were seen once; the top ten hold approximately 4.5%. The starting material was PBMCs, mostly from graft donor cells, obtained 360 days after TCRalphabeta/CD19-depleted stem cell transplant. These receptors all come from a male patient younger than 18 who had a stem cell transplant for acute lymphoblastic leukemia, so the T cells may come from the graft donor.

The chain couples TRBV12-3 or TRBV12-4 to TRBJ1-5, with TRBD1 matching over 9 bases. V shed 6 bases, J shed 7 bases, and the junction held 7 bases outside the gene matches. This CDR3 has 14 residues. The DNA of the CDR3 is TGTGCCAGCAGACCCGGACAGGGGATCCAGCCCCAGCATTTT. Translating gives CASRPGQGIQPQHF.

This clonotype was counted at least ten times. The chain couples TRBV12-3 or TRBV12-4 to TRBJ2-1; 8 nucleotides align to TRBD1. After removal of 6 bases from V and 3 bases from J, the junction contained 10 bases not matched to a gene. CDR3 length: 16 amino acids. CDR3 sequence (DNA): TGTGCCAGCAGCAGACCGGGACAGGCCTTCTACAATGAGCAGTTCTTC. It is translated as CASSRPGQAFYNEQFF.

The rearrangement uses TRBV20-1 and TRBJ2-7, with 8 bases lining up with TRBD1. Germline CDR1 DFQATT, CDR2 SNEGSKA (reference sequence). This CDR3 contains 14 residues. Trimming removed 4 bases from V and 5 bases from J; junction bases left unmatched: 10. CDR3: CSAKGRTGKNEQYF. CDR3 DNA sequence: TGCAGTGCTAAGGGGAGGACAGGGAAAAACGAGCAGTACTTC.

This clonotype was counted only a few times. V usage is TRBV5-6 and J usage is TRBJ2-4, with 7 bases identical to TRBD1. V gave up 0 bases and J gave up 6 bases; unmatched junction bases: 6. This CDR3 region has 15 residues. Germline V gene data show CDR1 as SGHDT and CDR2 as YYEEEE. As DNA, the CDR3 is TGTGCCAGCAGCTTGGAGACAGGGTCGGGAAACATTCAGTACTTC. This gives the protein CASSLETGSGNIQYF.

This clonotype was found many times. One junction end does not reproduce the germline sequence, and a read error may be involved. The CDR3 protein is CSARDGEIQYF. CDR3 sequence (DNA): TGCAGTGCTAGAGATGGGGAGATCCAGTACTTC. This chain uses TRBV20-1 with TRBJ2-5, with D perhaps matching TRBD2 (5 bases). This CDR3 contains 11 residues. Germline CDR1 reads DFQATT; CDR2 reads SNEGSKA (reference sequence).

The chain couples TRBV12-3 or TRBV12-4 to TRBJ2-7; 11 bases align to TRBD2. There are 15 residues in the CDR3. V gave up 6 bases and J gave up 4 bases; unmatched junction bases: 8. The CDR3, as DNA: TGTGCCAGCAGCCGCCCGACTAGCGGGATGTACGAGCAGTACTTC. It specifies CASSRPTSGMYEQYF.

This clonotype was observed at least ten times. The chain combines TRBV6-5 with TRBJ2-1; TRBD2 matches 12 bases. Germline CDR1 MNHEY, CDR2 SVGAGI. Trimming at V came to 6 bases and at J to 9 bases, leaving 12 bases not matched to a gene. The CDR3 totals 16 residues. CDR3 coding DNA: TGTGCCAGCAGACGAACTCTAGCGGGAGGGAACGGTGAGCAGTTCTTC. It specifies CASRRTLAGGNGEQFF.

This clonotype was observed a handful of times. This sequence may be a read error, since a much larger clone differs from it by one base. V usage is TRBV12-3 or TRBV12-4 and J usage is TRBJ2-1, with D unresolved. The CDR3 loop spans 10 amino acids. V gave up 8 bases and J gave up 5 bases, with 4 bases separating them. CDR3 sequence (DNA): TGTGCCAGCGCCGACAATGAGCAGTTCTTC. Residues: CASADNEQFF.

In this sample, this clonotype turned up a few times. The V gene is TRBV15, the J gene TRBJ2-7, with 12 positions matching TRBD1. CDR1 LNHNV and CDR2 YYDKDF come from the germline V gene (reference sequence). The junction had 12 bases not matched to a gene; V was cut back by 2 bases and J by 7 bases. The CDR3 length is 17 residues. CDR3 protein: CATSRFSGTGGSGEQYF. The CDR3 DNA sequence: TGTGCCACCAGCAGATTTTCCGGGACAGGGGGCTCGGGGGAGCAGTACTTC.